One sample yielded the 3 T cell receptor beta chains listed below, sequenced in a study of Graves' ophthalmopathy and Graves' hyperthyroidism. Scientists amplified the TCR beta CDR3 regions from RNA transcripts. Second-round multiplex PCR followed a first-round RT-PCR using HTBI primers. TCRdb ran MiXCR on the multiplex PCR reads and lists one entry per CDR3 protein. Found here are hundreds of thousands of distinct CDR3 sequences, just over 40% of them singletons; the top ten hold under 3.5%. Sequenced material: peripheral blood. The source is an adult man with Graves' ophthalmopathy.

This clonotype was detected a few times. The V gene is TRBV27, the J gene TRBJ2-7; D may match TRBD1 or TRBD2 (5 bases each). This CDR3 has 13 residues. V was pared by 3 bases and J by 7 bases, with 13 bases between. Germline assignment: CDR1 MNHEY and CDR2 SMNVEV (reference sequence). The CDR3 is CASSFQGVGEQYF. DNA of the CDR3: TGTGCCAGCAGTTTTCAGGGAGTGGGGGAGCAGTACTTC.

The CDR3 coding sequence is TGTGCCAGCGCCCGACAGGGCAATCAGCCCCAGCATTTT. Amino acids: CASARQGNQPQHF. The V call is TRBV19, the J call TRBJ1-5; D is perhaps TRBD1 (6 bases). V was pared by 9 bases and J by 2 bases, with 11 bases between. Per the germline V gene, CDR1 is LNHDA and CDR2 is SQIVND (reference sequence). The CDR3 has 13 amino acids.

This clonotype showed up just a few times. The chain is built from TRBV10-3 and TRBJ2-7; D remains ambiguous. Trimming took 10 bases from V and 5 from J, leaving 15 bases between them. This CDR3 is built from 12 residues. CDR1 is ENHRY and CDR2 is SYGVKD in the germline V gene. The CDR3 is CASRWSANEQYF. CDR3 coding DNA: TGTGCCAGCAGATGGAGCGCAAACGAGCAGTACTTC.